This record concerns one TCR beta chain sequence. The assay was immunoSEQ multiplex PCR, and TCRdb's table has in-frame clones only and misses some. The sample carries 180,000 or so clones, 70% to 90% recorded once. The CDR3 length is 16 residues. The germline gives CDR1 LNHDA, CDR2 SQIVND (reference sequence). V lost 1 base to trimming and J lost 4 bases; unmatched junction nucleotides: 7. These data are taken from a study of blood T cell repertoires in COVID-19. Sequencing used peripheral blood. The gene calls are TRBV19 and TRBJ1-2, with TRBD1 identical over 9 bases. The TCR comes from a human donor with active or convalescent COVID-19. The donor label of this sample is uncertain. The CDR3, as DNA: TGTGCCAGTAGTATAGCAAAAGGGACAGGGACCTATGGCTACACCTTC. Translating gives CASSIAKGTGTYGYTF.